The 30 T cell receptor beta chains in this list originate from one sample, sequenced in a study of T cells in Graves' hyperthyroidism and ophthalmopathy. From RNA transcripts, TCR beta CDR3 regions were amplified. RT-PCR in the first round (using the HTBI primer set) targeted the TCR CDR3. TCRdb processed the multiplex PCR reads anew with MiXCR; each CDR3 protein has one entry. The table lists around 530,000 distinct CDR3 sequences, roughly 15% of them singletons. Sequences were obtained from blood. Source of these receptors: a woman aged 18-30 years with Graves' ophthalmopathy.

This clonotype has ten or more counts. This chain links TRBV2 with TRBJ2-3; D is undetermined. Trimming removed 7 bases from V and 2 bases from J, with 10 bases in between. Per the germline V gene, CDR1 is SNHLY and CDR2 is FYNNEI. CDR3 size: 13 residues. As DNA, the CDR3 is TGTGCCAGCACGGCGGATTACACAGATACGCAGTATTTT. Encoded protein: CASTADYTDTQYF.

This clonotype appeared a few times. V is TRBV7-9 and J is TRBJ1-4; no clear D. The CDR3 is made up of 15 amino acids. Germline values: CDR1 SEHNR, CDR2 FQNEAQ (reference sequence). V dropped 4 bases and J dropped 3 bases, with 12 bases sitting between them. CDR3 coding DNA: TGTGCCAGCAGCTCTAGCATCTCGGCTAATGAAAAACTGTTTTTT. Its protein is CASSSSISANEKLFF.

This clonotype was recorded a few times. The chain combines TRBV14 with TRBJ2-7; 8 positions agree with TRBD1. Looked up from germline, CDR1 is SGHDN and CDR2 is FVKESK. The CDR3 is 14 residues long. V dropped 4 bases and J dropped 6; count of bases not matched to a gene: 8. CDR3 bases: TGTGCCAGCAGCCTTAGAAATACAGGGGGCGAGCAGTACTTC. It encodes CASSLRNTGGEQYF.

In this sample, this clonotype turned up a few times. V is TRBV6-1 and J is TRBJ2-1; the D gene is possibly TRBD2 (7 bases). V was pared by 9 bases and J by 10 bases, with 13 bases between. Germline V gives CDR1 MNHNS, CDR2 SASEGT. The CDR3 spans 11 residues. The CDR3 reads CASRGAEEQFF. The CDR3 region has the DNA TGTGCCAGTCGGGGGGCTGAAGAGCAGTTCTTC.

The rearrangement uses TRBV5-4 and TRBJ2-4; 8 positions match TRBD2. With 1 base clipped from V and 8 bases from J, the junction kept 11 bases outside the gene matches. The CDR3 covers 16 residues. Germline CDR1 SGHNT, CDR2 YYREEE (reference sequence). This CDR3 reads CASSLSTTGGRDIQYF. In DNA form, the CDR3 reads TGTGCCAGCAGCTTGAGCACGACGGGAGGGCGGGACATTCAGTACTTC.

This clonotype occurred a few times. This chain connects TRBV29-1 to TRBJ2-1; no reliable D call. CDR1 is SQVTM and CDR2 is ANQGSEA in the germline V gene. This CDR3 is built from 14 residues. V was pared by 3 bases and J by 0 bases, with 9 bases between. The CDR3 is CSVDRVSSYNEQFF. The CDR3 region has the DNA TGCAGCGTTGATCGGGTTAGCTCCTACAATGAGCAGTTCTTC.

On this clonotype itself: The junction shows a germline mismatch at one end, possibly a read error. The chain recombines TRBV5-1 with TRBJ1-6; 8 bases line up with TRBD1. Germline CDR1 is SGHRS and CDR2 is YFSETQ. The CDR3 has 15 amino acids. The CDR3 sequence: CASSPRAGGMYEQYF. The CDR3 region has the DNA TGCGCCAGCAGCCCTCGGGCAGGGGGCATGTACGAGCAGTACTTT.

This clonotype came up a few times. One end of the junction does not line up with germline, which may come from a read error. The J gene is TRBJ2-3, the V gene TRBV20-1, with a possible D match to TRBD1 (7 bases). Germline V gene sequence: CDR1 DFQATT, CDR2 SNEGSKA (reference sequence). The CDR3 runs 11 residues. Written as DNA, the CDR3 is TGCGGTGCAACGCAGGGGGGTACGCAGTATTTT. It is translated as CGATQGGTQYF.

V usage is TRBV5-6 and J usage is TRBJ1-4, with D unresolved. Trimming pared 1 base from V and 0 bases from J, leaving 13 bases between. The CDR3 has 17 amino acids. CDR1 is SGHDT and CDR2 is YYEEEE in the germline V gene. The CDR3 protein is CASSLKRRKATNEKLFF. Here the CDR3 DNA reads TGTGCCAGCAGCTTGAAGAGGCGAAAGGCAACTAATGAAAAACTGTTTTTT.

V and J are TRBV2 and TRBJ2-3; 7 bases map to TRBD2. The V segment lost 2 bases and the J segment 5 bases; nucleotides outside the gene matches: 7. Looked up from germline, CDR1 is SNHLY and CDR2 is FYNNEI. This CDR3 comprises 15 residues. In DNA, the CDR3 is TGTGCCAGCAGTGAATTGCGGGAGCAGGAAGATACGCAGTATTTT. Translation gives CASSELREQEDTQYF.

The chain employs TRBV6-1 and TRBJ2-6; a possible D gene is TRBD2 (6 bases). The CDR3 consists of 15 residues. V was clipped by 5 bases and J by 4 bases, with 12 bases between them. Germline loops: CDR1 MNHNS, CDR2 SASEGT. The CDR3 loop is CASSPRTTGANVLTF. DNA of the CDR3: TGTGCCAGCAGTCCTAGGACTACCGGGGCCAACGTCCTGACTTTC.

CDR3 coding DNA: TGTGCCAGCAGCACACAGGGGGCAAAGTTCTTC. As protein: CASSTQGAKFF. The V and J genes are TRBV12-3 or TRBV12-4 and TRBJ2-1; 9 nucleotides agree with TRBD1. The CDR3 has 11 amino acids. Trimming cost V 6 bases and J 14 bases; bases outside gene matches: 5.

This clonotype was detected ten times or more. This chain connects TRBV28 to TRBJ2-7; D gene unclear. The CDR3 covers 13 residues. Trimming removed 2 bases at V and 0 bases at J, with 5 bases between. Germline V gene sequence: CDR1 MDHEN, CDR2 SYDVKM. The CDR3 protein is CASSLRSSYEQYF. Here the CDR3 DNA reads TGTGCCAGCAGTTTAAGATCCTCCTACGAGCAGTACTTC.

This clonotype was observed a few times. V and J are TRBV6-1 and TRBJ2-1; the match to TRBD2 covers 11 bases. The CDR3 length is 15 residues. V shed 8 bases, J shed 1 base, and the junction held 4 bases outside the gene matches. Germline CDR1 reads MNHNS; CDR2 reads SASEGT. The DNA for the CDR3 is TGTGCCAGCTCCCCTAGCGGGAGGTCCTACAATGAGCAGTTCTTC. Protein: CASSPSGRSYNEQFF.

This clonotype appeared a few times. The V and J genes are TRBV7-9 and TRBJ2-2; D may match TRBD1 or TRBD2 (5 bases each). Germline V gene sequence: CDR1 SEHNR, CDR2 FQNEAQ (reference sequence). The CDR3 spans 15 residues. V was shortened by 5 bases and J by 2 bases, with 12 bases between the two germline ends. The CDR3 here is CASSTEGPNTGELFF. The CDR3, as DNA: TGTGCCAGCAGCACCGAGGGACCCAACACCGGGGAGCTGTTTTTT.

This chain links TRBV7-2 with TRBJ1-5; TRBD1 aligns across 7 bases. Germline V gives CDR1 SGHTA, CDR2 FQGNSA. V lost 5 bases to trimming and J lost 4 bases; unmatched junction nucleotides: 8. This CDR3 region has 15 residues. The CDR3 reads CASSPPGQENQPQHF. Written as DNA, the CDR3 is TGTGCCAGCAGCCCCCCCGGACAGGAAAATCAGCCCCAGCATTTT.

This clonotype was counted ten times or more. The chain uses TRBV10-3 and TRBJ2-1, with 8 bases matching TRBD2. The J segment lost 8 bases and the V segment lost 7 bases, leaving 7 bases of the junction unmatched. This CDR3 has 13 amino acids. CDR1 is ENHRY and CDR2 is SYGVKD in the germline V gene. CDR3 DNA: TGTGCCATCACCCGAAGCGGGGGCGATGAGCAGTTCTTC. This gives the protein CAITRSGGDEQFF.

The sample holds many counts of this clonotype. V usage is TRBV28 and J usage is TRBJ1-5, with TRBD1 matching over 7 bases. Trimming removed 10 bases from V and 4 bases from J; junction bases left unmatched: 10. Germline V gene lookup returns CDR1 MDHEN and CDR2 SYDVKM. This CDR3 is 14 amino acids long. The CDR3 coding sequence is TGTGCCACCCGGGACAGTTTCCGTAATCAGCCCCAGCATTTT. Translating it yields CATRDSFRNQPQHF.

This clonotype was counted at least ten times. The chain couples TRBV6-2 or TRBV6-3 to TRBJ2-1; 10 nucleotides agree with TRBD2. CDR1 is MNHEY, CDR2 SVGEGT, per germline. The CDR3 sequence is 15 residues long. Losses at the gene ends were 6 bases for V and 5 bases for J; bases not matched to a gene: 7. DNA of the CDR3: TGTGCCAGCAGCCGCCCGGGACTAGCGAACAATGAGCAGTTCTTC. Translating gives CASSRPGLANNEQFF.

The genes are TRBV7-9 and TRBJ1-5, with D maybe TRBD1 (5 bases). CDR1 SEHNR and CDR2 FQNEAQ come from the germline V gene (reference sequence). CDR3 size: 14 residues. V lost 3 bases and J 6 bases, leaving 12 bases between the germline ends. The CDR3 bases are TGTGCCAGCAGCTTGGTCGGGGACGGTCAGCCCCAGCATTTT. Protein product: CASSLVGDGQPQHF.

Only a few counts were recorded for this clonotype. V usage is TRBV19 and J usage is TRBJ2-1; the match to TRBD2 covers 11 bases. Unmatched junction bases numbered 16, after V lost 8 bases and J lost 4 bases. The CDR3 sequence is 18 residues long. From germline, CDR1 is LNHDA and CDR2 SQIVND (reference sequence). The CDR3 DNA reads TGTGCCAGTGGGGAGGGGCTAGCGGGAGGTTGGGATTACAATGAGCAGTTCTTC. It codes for CASGEGLAGGWDYNEQFF.

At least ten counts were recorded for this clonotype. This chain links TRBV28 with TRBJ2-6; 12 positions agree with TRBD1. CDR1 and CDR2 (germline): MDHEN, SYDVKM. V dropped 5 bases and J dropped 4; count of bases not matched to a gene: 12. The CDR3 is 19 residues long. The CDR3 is CASSRLRDRGLYGANVLTF. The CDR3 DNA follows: TGTGCCAGCAGTCGATTGAGGGACAGGGGGCTTTACGGGGCCAACGTCCTGACTTTC.

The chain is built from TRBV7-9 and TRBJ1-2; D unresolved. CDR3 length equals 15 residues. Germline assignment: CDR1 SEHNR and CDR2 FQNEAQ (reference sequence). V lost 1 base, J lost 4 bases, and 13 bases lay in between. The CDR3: CASSLGPYGAYGYTF. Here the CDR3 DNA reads TGTGCCAGCAGCTTAGGCCCCTATGGCGCCTATGGCTACACCTTC.

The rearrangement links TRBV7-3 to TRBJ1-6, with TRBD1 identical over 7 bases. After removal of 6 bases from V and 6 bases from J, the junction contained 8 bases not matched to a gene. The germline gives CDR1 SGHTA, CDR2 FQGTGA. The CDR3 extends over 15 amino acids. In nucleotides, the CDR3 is TGTGCCAGCAGACGGGTTCCAGGGGGTAATTCACCCCTCCACTTT. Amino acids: CASRRVPGGNSPLHF.

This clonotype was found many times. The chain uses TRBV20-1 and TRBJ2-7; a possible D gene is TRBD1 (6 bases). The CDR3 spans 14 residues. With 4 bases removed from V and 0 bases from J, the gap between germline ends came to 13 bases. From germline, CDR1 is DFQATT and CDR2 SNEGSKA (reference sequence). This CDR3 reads CSAIGEGVSYEQYF. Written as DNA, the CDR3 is TGCAGTGCTATCGGCGAGGGGGTCTCCTACGAGCAGTACTTC.

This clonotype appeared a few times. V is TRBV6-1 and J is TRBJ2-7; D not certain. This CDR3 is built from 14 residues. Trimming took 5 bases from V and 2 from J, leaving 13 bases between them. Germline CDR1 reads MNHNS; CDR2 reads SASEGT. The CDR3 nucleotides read TGTGCCAGCAGTTCCACCCCTTTGACCTACGAGCAGTACTTC. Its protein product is CASSSTPLTYEQYF.

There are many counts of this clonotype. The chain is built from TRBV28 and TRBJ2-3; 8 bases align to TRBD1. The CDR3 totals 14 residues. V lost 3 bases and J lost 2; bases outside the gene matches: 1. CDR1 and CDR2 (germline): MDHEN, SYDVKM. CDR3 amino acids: CASSLGQATDTQYF. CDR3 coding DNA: TGTGCCAGCAGTTTGGGACAGGCCACAGATACGCAGTATTTT.

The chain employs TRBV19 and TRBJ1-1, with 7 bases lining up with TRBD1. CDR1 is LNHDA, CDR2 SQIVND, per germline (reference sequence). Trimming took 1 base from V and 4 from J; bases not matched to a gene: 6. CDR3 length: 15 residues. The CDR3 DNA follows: TGTGCCAGTAGTATAGGGGCAGGGGGAGCCACTGAAGCTTTCTTT. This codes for CASSIGAGGATEAFF.

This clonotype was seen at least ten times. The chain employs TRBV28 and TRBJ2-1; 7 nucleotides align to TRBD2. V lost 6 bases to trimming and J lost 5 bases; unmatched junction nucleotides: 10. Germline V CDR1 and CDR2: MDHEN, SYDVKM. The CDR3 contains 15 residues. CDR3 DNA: TGTGCCAGCAGCGCTAGCGGAATCGTAAACAATGAGCAGTTCTTC. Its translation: CASSASGIVNNEQFF.

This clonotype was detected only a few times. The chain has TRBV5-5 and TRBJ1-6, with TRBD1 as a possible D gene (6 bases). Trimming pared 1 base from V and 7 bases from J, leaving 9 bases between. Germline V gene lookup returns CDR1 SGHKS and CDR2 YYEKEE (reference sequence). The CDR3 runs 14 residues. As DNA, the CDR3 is TGTGCCAGCAGCTTGTACAGGGAGAATTCACCCCTCCACTTT. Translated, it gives CASSLYRENSPLHF.